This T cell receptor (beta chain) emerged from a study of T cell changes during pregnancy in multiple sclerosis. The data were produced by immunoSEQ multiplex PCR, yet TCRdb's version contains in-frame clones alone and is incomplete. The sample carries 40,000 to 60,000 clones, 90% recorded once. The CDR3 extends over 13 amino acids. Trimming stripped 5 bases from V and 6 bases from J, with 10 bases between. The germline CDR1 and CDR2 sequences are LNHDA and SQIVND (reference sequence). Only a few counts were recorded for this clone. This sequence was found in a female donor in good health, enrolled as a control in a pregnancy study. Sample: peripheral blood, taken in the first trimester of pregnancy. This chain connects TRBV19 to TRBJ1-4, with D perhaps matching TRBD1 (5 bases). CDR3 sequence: CASSDQGDEKLFF. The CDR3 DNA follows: TGTGCCAGTAGTGACCAGGGTGATGAAAAACTGTTTTTT.